Following are 14 T cell receptor beta chains from one sample sequenced in a study of blood T cell repertoires in COVID-19. The protocol was immunoSEQ multiplex PCR, while the TCRdb copy is restricted to in-frame clones and leaves out a portion. The table has about 310,000 clones, about 91% seen once. Material for sequencing was PBMCs or T cells enriched from blood (not recorded which). The receptor set was obtained from a young woman who had recovered from COVID-19.

In its sample, this clone was seen once. The chain is built from TRBV11-2 and TRBJ2-3, with D perhaps TRBD2 (5 bases). This CDR3 has 13 amino acids. The germline V and J ends were trimmed by 5 bases and 11 bases, with 17 bases remaining between them. Germline lookup yields CDR1 SGHAT and CDR2 FQNNGV. The CDR3 reads CASSPGIPLWQYF. CDR3 DNA sequence: TGTGCCAGCAGCCCGGGGATTCCTTTATGGCAGTATTTT.

The V call is TRBV7-2, the J call TRBJ2-2, with 10 bases that match TRBD1. V shed 2 bases and J 4 bases; nucleotides not matched to a gene: 1. This CDR3 spans 15 amino acids. Germline V gene sequence: CDR1 SGHTA, CDR2 FQGNSA. CDR3 DNA: TGTGCCAGCAGCTTAAGGGACAGGGGCACCGGGGAGCTGTTTTTT. Protein: CASSLRDRGTGELFF.

This chain connects TRBV2 to TRBJ1-3; D uncertain. Trimming left V 8 bases short and J 0 bases short, with 8 bases between. Germline V gene sequence: CDR1 SNHLY, CDR2 FYNNEI. The CDR3 extends over 13 amino acids. CDR3 protein: CASGPSSGNTIYF. The CDR3 nucleotides are TGTGCCAGCGGCCCCAGCTCTGGAAACACCATATATTTT.

The chain joins TRBV18 to TRBJ1-1, with 10 bases fitting TRBD1. Losses at the gene ends were 4 bases for V and 6 bases for J; bases not matched to a gene: 5. CDR1 is KGHSH, CDR2 LQKENI, per germline. This CDR3 is 14 amino acids long. CDR3 protein: CASSQTGGIAEAFF. The CDR3 DNA is TGTGCCAGCTCACAGACAGGGGGCATCGCTGAAGCTTTCTTT.

The rearrangement joins TRBV4-2 to TRBJ1-5; 10 nucleotides align to TRBD1. Germline V lookup: CDR1 LGHNA, CDR2 YNFKEQ. CDR3 length equals 15 residues. After removal of 2 bases from V and 5 bases from J, the junction contained 3 bases not matched to a gene. The CDR3 coding sequence is TGTGCCAGCAGCCAATGGGACAGGGGCGATCAGCCCCAGCATTTT. It is translated as CASSQWDRGDQPQHF.

The chain uses TRBV7-2 and TRBJ2-3, with TRBD2 matching over 8 bases. From germline, CDR1 is SGHTA and CDR2 FQGNSA. V lost 4 bases, J lost 7 bases, and 10 bases stayed unmatched. CDR3 length equals 15 residues. The CDR3 sequence: CASSSRTSGTNTQYF. The CDR3 DNA reads TGTGCCAGCAGCTCACGAACTAGCGGAACAAATACGCAGTATTTT.

This chain connects TRBV28 to TRBJ1-1, with 7 nucleotides matching TRBD1. CDR1 and CDR2 (germline): MDHEN, SYDVKM. V shed 11 bases and J 5 bases; nucleotides not matched to a gene: 17. The CDR3 covers 15 residues. CDR3: CASKNHRGGDTEAFF. DNA for the CDR3: TGTGCCTCCAAAAACCACAGGGGTGGGGATACTGAAGCTTTCTTT.

The chain combines TRBV7-2 with TRBJ2-7, with no clear D. Germline CDR1 reads SGHTA; CDR2 reads FQGNSA. The CDR3 length is 12 residues. Trimming took 1 base from V and 9 from J, leaving 10 bases between them. The CDR3 protein is CASSLDRRGQYF. CDR3 in DNA: TGTGCCAGCAGCTTAGACCGGAGAGGGCAGTACTTC.

The chain recombines TRBV30 with TRBJ1-2; a possible D gene is TRBD1 (5 bases). Germline assignment: CDR1 GTSNPN and CDR2 SVGIG (reference sequence). The germline V and J ends were trimmed by 6 bases and 5 bases, with 22 bases remaining between them. The CDR3 contains 15 residues. CDR3 loop: CACTQGSPGRYGYTF. CDR3 bases: TGTGCCTGCACGCAGGGATCCCCCGGCCGGTATGGCTACACCTTC.

The gene calls are TRBV29-1 and TRBJ2-5; 9 bases align to TRBD1. The CDR3 is 13 residues long. V lost 6 bases and J lost 4; bases outside the gene matches: 6. Germline V gene data show CDR1 as SQVTM and CDR2 as ANQGSEA. Here the CDR3 reads CSVGDRELETQYF. The CDR3 DNA follows: TGCAGCGTAGGGGACAGGGAATTAGAGACCCAGTACTTC.

This chain uses TRBV3-1 (or the pseudogene TRBV3-2) with TRBJ1-2; tentative D call: TRBD1 (5 bases). V lost 4 bases and J lost 2, with 14 bases in between. The CDR3 consists of 15 residues. Germline values: CDR1 LGHDT, CDR2 YNNKEL (reference sequence). The CDR3 loop is CASSLNQGPNYGYTF. CDR3 nucleotide sequence: TGTGCCAGCAGCCTCAATCAGGGTCCGAACTATGGCTACACCTTC.

J is TRBJ1-4 and V is TRBV28, with no clear D. The CDR3 has 15 amino acids. V gave up 6 bases and J gave up 4 bases, with 15 bases separating them. Germline CDR1 reads MDHEN; CDR2 reads SYDVKM. The CDR3 spells CASSSPTTLNEKLFF. In DNA form, the CDR3 reads TGTGCCAGCAGCTCCCCAACTACGCTTAATGAAAAACTGTTTTTT.

The chain uses TRBV5-4 and TRBJ2-3, with 10 bases lining up with TRBD2. V lost 4 bases, J lost 3 bases, and 11 bases stayed unmatched. Germline CDR1 and CDR2: SGHNT and YYREEE (reference sequence). The CDR3 has 17 residues. This chain's CDR3 is CASSPQPLAGGTDTQYF. CDR3 coding DNA: TGTGCCAGCAGCCCTCAGCCCTTAGCGGGGGGAACAGATACGCAGTATTTT.

The chain recombines TRBV28 with TRBJ1-2, with a possible D match to TRBD1 (6 bases). The ends were cut back, 4 bases at V and 5 bases at J, with 20 bases in the middle. The CDR3 runs 16 residues. Germline-derived CDR1 and CDR2 are MDHEN and SYDVKM. CDR3 loop: CASSSVFGQRTYGYTF. The CDR3 DNA reads as TGTGCCAGCAGTTCGGTGTTTGGACAGAGAACATATGGCTACACCTTC.